One and the same sample provided the 15 T cell receptor beta chains below, sequenced in a study of post-analysis software for immune sequencing data. Their antigen targets remain unknown. Sequencing libraries made from TCR beta cDNA carried unique molecular identifiers. Each CDR3 protein gets one entry after TCRdb re-called the PCR reads with MiXCR. This sample has hundreds of thousands of distinct CDR3 sequences, with roughly three fifths found just once. Study-level results: Higher frequency in patients than in controls was seen for about five TRBV segments, with TRBV5-6, TRBV5-1 and TRBV20-1 among them.

Sequenced sample: blood. Receptors were obtained from a girl aged 2 to 10 with multiple sclerosis.

This chain connects TRBV12-3 or TRBV12-4 to TRBJ1-2, with 7 bases that match TRBD1. This CDR3 contains 17 residues. With 2 bases clipped from V and 2 bases from J, the junction kept 11 bases outside the gene matches. As DNA, the CDR3 is TGTGCCAGCAGTTTAAGTCTTCACCCAGGGGGGAACTATGGCTACACCTTC. The encoded protein is CASSLSLHPGGNYGYTF.

The rearrangement joins TRBV7-9 to TRBJ2-1; 9 nucleotides match TRBD2. Germline V lookup: CDR1 SEHNR, CDR2 FQNEAQ (reference sequence). CDR3 length: 16 amino acids. V was pared by 3 bases and J by 2 bases, with 5 bases of the junction left unmatched. The CDR3 protein is CASSFYSGSTYNEQFF. CDR3 bases: TGTGCCAGCAGCTTCTATAGCGGGAGCACCTACAATGAGCAGTTCTTC. The full variable domain, completed using reference TRBV7-9 and TRBJ2-1, is DTGVSQNPRHKITKRGQNVTFRCDPISEHNRLYWYRQTLGQGPEFLTYFQNEAQLEKSRLLSDRFSAERPKGSFSTLEIQRTEQGDSAMYLCASSFYSGSTYNEQFFGPGTRLTVL.

The chain recombines TRBV6-5 with TRBJ1-2, with D perhaps matching TRBD1 (5 bases). This CDR3 has 13 amino acids. V was shortened by 7 bases and J by 1 base, with 10 bases between the two germline ends. Germline CDR1 reads MNHEY; CDR2 reads SVGAGI. CDR3 sequence (DNA): TGTGCCAGCACCCGCGGGGGTAACTATGGCTACACCTTC. Its protein product is CASTRGGNYGYTF.

V usage is TRBV10-3 and J usage is TRBJ1-2; D unclear. CDR1 is ENHRY, CDR2 SYGVKD, per germline. This CDR3 has 13 residues. Trimming left V 2 bases short and J 1 base short, with 5 bases between. The CDR3 nucleotides are TGTGCCATCAGTGAGAGTGGTAACTATGGCTACACCTTC. Translation: CAISESGNYGYTF.

This clonotype was seen a single time. V is TRBV30 and J is TRBJ2-3; the D is unclear. Germline CDR1 GTSNPN, CDR2 SVGIG (reference sequence). CDR3 length: 12 residues. Trimming removed 4 bases from V and 6 bases from J, with 11 bases in between. The CDR3 nucleotides are TGTGCCTGGAACCAGCTAGGGGATACGCAGTATTTT. It specifies CAWNQLGDTQYF.

The chain carries TRBV15 and TRBJ2-7; no firm D call. CDR3 length: 15 residues. Trimming pared 3 bases from V and 3 bases from J, leaving 15 bases between. CDR1 and CDR2 (germline): LNHNV, YYDKDF (reference sequence). CDR3 in amino acids: CATSRFRVNRYEQYF. The CDR3 bases are TGTGCCACCAGCAGGTTCCGGGTAAACCGCTACGAGCAGTACTTC.

This clonotype has a handful of counts. This chain links TRBV20-1 with TRBJ2-7; unclear D gene. CDR3 length equals 13 residues. Trimming took 2 bases from V and 5 from J, leaving 13 bases between them. CDR1 DFQATT and CDR2 SNEGSKA come from the germline V gene (reference sequence). The CDR3 sequence is CSARFTTTDEQYF. For the CDR3, the DNA is TGCAGTGCTAGATTTACCACGACCGACGAGCAGTACTTC.

This clonotype appeared a few times. The chain links TRBV27 to TRBJ1-5, with TRBD1 matching over 8 bases. The V gene's germline CDR1 is MNHEY and CDR2 SMNVEV (reference sequence). The CDR3 is 19 amino acids. V lost 2 bases, J lost 4 bases, and 16 bases stayed unmatched. The CDR3 bases are TGTGCCAGCAGTTTAAGGGTGGGGCCAACAGGGGGGAGAAATCAGCCCCAGCATTTT. It encodes CASSLRVGPTGGRNQPQHF.

This sequence joins TRBV6-6 and TRBJ1-2, with D unclear. With 3 bases removed from V and 4 bases from J, the gap between germline ends came to 6 bases. Germline-derived CDR1 and CDR2 are MNHNY and SVGAGI (reference sequence). This CDR3 spans 12 amino acids. The CDR3 sequence is CASSYDIYGYTF. Written as DNA, the CDR3 is TGTGCCAGCAGTTATGATATCTATGGCTACACCTTC.

The chain joins TRBV11-1 to TRBJ1-5, with 9 bases lining up with TRBD1. Germline assignment: CDR1 SGHAT and CDR2 FQDESV (reference sequence). V dropped 5 bases and J dropped 1; count of bases not matched to a gene: 21. This CDR3 has 21 residues. CDR3 amino acids: CASSPVVGTPQGAQSNQPQHF. CDR3 nucleotide sequence: TGTGCCAGCAGCCCCGTAGTAGGAACACCACAGGGGGCGCAAAGCAATCAGCCCCAGCATTTT.

The chain uses TRBV5-1 and TRBJ2-7; either TRBD1 or TRBD2 may supply D (5 bases each). V was pared by 0 bases and J by 4 bases, with 11 bases between. Germline V gives CDR1 SGHRS, CDR2 YFSETQ. The CDR3 loop spans 14 amino acids. The DNA of the CDR3 is TGCGCCAGCAGCTTGGACGGGACCCTATACGAGCAGTACTTC. It is translated as CASSLDGTLYEQYF.

V and J are TRBV7-2 and TRBJ2-4; D might be TRBD1 (6 bases). The V and J ends lost 7 bases and 3 bases respectively, with 19 bases between them. The CDR3 spans 16 residues. The V gene's germline CDR1 is SGHTA and CDR2 FQGNSA. The CDR3 region has the DNA TGTGCCAGCAACCGGGACACAGGGCTGGGCAAAAACATTCAGTACTTC. Protein product: CASNRDTGLGKNIQYF.

The rearrangement uses TRBV6-6 and TRBJ2-5, with D possibly matching TRBD2 (5 bases). V lost 2 bases and J lost 5, with 6 bases in between. Germline CDR1 MNHNY, CDR2 SVGAGI (reference sequence). This CDR3 is 12 amino acids long. The chain's CDR3 is CASSYGSETQYF. The DNA for the CDR3 is TGTGCCAGCAGTTACGGGAGTGAGACCCAGTACTTC.

There are a few counts of this clonotype. The rearrangement joins TRBV6-5 to TRBJ2-5; 11 nucleotides agree with TRBD2. Trimming at V came to 5 bases and at J to 1 base, leaving 3 bases not matched to a gene. CDR1 MNHEY and CDR2 SVGAGI come from the germline V gene. There are 15 residues in the CDR3. CDR3 loop: CASSRLAGFQETQYF. The CDR3 DNA sequence: TGTGCCAGCAGTCGACTAGCGGGGTTCCAAGAGACCCAGTACTTC.

The V and J genes are TRBV12-3 or TRBV12-4 and TRBJ2-1; the D is unclear. This CDR3 has 12 amino acids. Trimming cost V 6 bases and J 6 bases, with 9 bases left between them. The CDR3 DNA reads TGTGCCAGCAGCCCGGTACCCAATGAGCAGTTCTTC. Amino acids: CASSPVPNEQFF.